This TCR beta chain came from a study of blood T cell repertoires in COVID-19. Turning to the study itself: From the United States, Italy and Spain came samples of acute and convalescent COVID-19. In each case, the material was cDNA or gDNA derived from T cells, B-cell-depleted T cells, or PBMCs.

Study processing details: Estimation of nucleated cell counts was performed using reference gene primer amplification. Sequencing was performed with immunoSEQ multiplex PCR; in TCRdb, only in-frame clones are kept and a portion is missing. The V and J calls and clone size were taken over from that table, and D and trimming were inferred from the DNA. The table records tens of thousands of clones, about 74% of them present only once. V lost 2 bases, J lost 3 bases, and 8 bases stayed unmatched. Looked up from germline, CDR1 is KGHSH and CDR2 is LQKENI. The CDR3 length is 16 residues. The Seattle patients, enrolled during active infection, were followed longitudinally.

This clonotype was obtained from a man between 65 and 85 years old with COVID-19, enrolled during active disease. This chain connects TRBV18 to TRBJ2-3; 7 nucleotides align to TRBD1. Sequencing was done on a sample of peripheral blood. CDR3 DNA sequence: TGTGCCAGCTCACCAGCTAACAGGGGTGGGACAGATACGCAGTATTTT. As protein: CASSPANRGGTDTQYF.